This TCR beta chain was identified in a study of T cell changes during pregnancy in multiple sclerosis. TCRdb's table, derived via immunoSEQ multiplex PCR, lists solely in-frame clones and lacks some. Altogether 45,000 to 55,000 clones are present, about 90% being singletons, with the ten largest covering 0.61%. The sequence was obtained from a female donor in good health, enrolled as a control in a pregnancy study. Sequenced material: CD4+ T cells from peripheral blood mononuclear cells, taken after pregnancy.

This CDR3 reads CASSLASSGSSGNTIYF. The CDR3 DNA reads as TGCGCCAGCAGCCTGGCCTCATCAGGAAGCTCTGGAAACACCATATATTTT. The J gene is TRBJ1-3, the V gene TRBV5-1; unclear D gene. Germline loops: CDR1 SGHRS, CDR2 YFSETQ. V dropped 4 bases and J dropped 0 bases, with 17 bases sitting between them. The CDR3 covers 17 residues.